The rows below give T cell receptor beta chains drawn from one sample of a study of shared clonotypes between healthy human individuals. TCRdb's copy holds only in-frame clones and misses some; the assay was immunoSEQ multiplex PCR. The data contain nearly 1,000,000 clones, 76% of them singletons. The material sequenced was memory CD4+ T cells sorted from blood. These receptor sequences come from a man younger than 35 in good health. Both conserved end residues are part of each CDR3. D genes are given only for firm matches. Expanded clones get a size class; other rows say once, few or many, or leave the size out.

CDR3nt: TGTGCCAGCAGCTCGGACCCAGGAGGTGGGGAAAAACTGTTTTTT; CDR3aa: CASSSDPGGGEKLFF; j_gene: TRBJ1-4; abundance: -; d_gene: -; v_gene: TRBV5-4
CDR3nt: TGCGCCAGCAGCTTGGGGCGGGAGAGGTTCGGAGAGACCCAGTACTTC; CDR3aa: CASSLGRERFGETQYF; j_gene: TRBJ2-5; abundance: -; d_gene: TRBD2; v_gene: TRBV5-1
CDR3nt: TGTGCCAGCAGCTTAGCCCGATACGAGCAGTACTTC; CDR3aa: CASSLARYEQYF; j_gene: TRBJ2-7; abundance: -; d_gene: -; v_gene: TRBV7-2
CDR3nt: TGTGCCAGTAGTATAGTGACTAGCGGGAGGATAGGGAAAAAGCAGTTCTTC; CDR3aa: CASSIVTSGRIGKKQFF; j_gene: TRBJ2-1; abundance: -; d_gene: TRBD2; v_gene: TRBV19
CDR3nt: TGTGCCAGCAGCCTGCTGGATGAGCAGTTCTTC; CDR3aa: CASSLLDEQFF; j_gene: TRBJ2-1; abundance: -; d_gene: -; v_gene: TRBV2
CDR3nt: TGTGCCAGCAGTTTAAGGTTTTGGGAGACCCAGTACTTC; CDR3aa: CASSLRFWETQYF; j_gene: TRBJ2-5; abundance: -; d_gene: -; v_gene: TRBV27
CDR3nt: TGCAGTGGTGGACAGCGCACTGAAGCTTTCTTT; CDR3aa: CSGGQRTEAFF; j_gene: TRBJ1-1; abundance: few; d_gene: -; v_gene: TRBV20-1
CDR3nt: TGTGCCGCATGGGACAGAGCGAACACTGAAGCTTTCTTT; CDR3aa: CAAWDRANTEAFF; j_gene: TRBJ1-1; abundance: -; d_gene: TRBD1; v_gene: TRBV6-6
CDR3nt: TGTGCCAGTAGTATGGCGGGACTGATTAATCAGCCCCAGCATTTT; CDR3aa: CASSMAGLINQPQHF; j_gene: TRBJ1-5; abundance: -; d_gene: -; v_gene: TRBV19
CDR3nt: TGTGCCAGTAGGGGTAGGGGGAACACCGGGGAGCTGTTTTTT; CDR3aa: CASRGRGNTGELFF; j_gene: TRBJ2-2; abundance: -; d_gene: -; v_gene: TRBV19
CDR3nt: TGCGCCAGCAGCCAAGATCTGCGGGAACAAGAGACCCAGTACTTC; CDR3aa: CASSQDLREQETQYF; j_gene: TRBJ2-5; abundance: -; d_gene: -; v_gene: TRBV4-1
CDR3nt: TGCGCCAGCAGCCCAGGACAGGCGAGCTCCTACGAGCAGTACTTC; CDR3aa: CASSPGQASSYEQYF; j_gene: TRBJ2-7; abundance: -; d_gene: TRBD1; v_gene: TRBV5-1
CDR3nt: TGCGCCAGCAGCTTAAGTGGGTATAGCACAGATACGCAGTATTTT; CDR3aa: CASSLSGYSTDTQYF; j_gene: TRBJ2-3; abundance: -; d_gene: -; v_gene: TRBV5-1
CDR3nt: TGTGCCAGCAGCTTGGGTGGCAGGGGGACGGATACGCAGTATTTT; CDR3aa: CASSLGGRGTDTQYF; j_gene: TRBJ2-3; abundance: few; d_gene: TRBD1; v_gene: TRBV5-8
CDR3nt: TGTGCCAGCAGTTCGACTAGTGGCTCCTACGAGCAGTACTTC; CDR3aa: CASSSTSGSYEQYF; j_gene: TRBJ2-7; abundance: -; d_gene: -; v_gene: TRBV6-6
CDR3nt: TGTGCCAGCAATCGGGGTTTAGGCTACACCTTC; CDR3aa: CASNRGLGYTF; j_gene: TRBJ1-2; abundance: -; d_gene: -; v_gene: TRBV28
CDR3nt: TGTGCCAGCAGTGCCGCCGGGACAGGGGTACGGGACGAGCAGTACTTC; CDR3aa: CASSAAGTGVRDEQYF; j_gene: TRBJ2-7; abundance: -; d_gene: TRBD1; v_gene: TRBV28